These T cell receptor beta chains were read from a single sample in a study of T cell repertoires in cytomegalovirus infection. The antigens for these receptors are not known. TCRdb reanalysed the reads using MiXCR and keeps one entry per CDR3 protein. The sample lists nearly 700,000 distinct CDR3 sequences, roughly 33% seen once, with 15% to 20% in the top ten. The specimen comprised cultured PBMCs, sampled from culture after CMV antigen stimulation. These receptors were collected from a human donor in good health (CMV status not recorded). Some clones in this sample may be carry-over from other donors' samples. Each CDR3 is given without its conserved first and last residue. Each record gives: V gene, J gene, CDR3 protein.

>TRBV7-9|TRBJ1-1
ASSSPFRDVENTEAF
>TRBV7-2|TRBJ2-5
ASSSSRSGGETQY
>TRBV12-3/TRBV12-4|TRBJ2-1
ASSNGWNEQF
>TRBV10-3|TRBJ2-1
AISDSYNEQF
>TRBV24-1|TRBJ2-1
ATSDRTTGPGEQF
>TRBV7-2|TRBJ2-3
ASSPLESTDTQY
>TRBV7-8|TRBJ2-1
ASSLGASARNEQF
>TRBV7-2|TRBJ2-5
ASSPNRGKETQY
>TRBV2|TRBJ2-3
ASSEDRGDTDTQY
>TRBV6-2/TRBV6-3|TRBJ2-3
ASSYRGLRDTQY
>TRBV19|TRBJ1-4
ASSTRQGEKLF
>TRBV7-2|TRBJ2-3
ASSFGFRTSGTDTQY
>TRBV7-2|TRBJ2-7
ASSFGRAYEQY
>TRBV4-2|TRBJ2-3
ASSQDQRGGQDTQY
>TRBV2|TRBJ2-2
ASSAGTSVTGELF
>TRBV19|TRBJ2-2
ASKGKYTGELF